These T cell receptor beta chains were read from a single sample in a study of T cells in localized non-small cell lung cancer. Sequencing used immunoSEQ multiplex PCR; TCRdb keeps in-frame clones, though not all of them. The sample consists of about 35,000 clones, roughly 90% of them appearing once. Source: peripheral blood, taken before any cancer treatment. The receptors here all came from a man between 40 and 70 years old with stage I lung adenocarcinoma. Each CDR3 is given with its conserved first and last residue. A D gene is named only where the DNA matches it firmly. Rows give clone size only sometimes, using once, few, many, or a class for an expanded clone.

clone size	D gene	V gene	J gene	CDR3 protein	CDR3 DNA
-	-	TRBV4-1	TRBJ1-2	CASSQDSPGGVRKGYTF	TGCGCCAGCAGCCAAGATTCCCCTGGTGGGGTTAGAAAGGGCTACACCTTC
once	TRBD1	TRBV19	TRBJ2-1	CASSARTGRPGNEQFF	TGTGCCAGTAGTGCCCGGACAGGGAGACCGGGCAATGAGCAGTTCTTC
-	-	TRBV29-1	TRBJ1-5	CSVGGQRPDQPQHF	TGCAGCGTTGGTGGACAGCGCCCTGATCAGCCCCAGCATTTT
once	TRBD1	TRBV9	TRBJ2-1	CASSVSGTGQNNEQFF	TGTGCCAGCAGCGTATCGGGGACAGGGCAGAACAATGAGCAGTTCTTC
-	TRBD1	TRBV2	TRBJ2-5	CASSRGGDETQYF	TGTGCCAGCAGTCGAGGGGGCGACGAGACCCAGTACTTC
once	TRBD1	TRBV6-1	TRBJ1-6	CASSWTGENNSPLHF	TGTGCCAGCAGTTGGACAGGGGAGAATAATTCACCCCTCCACTTT
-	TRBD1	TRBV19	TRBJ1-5	CASSMNRGGGQPQHF	TGTGCCAGTAGTATGAACAGGGGAGGAGGTCAGCCCCAGCATTTT
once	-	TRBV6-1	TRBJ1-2	CASKGVAYGYTF	TGTGCCAGCAAAGGAGTCGCCTATGGCTACACCTTC
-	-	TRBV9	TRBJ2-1	CASTPPNRVDEQFF	TGTGCCAGCACCCCCCCTAACAGGGTCGATGAGCAGTTCTTC
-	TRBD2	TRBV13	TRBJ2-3	CASSSLAGGSDTQYF	TGTGCCAGCAGCTCGCTAGCGGGGGGTTCAGATACGCAGTATTTT
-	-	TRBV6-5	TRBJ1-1	CASSYRILGPNTEAFF	TGTGCCAGCAGTTACCGCATACTTGGGCCGAACACTGAAGCTTTCTTT
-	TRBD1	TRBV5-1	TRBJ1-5	CASSLGTGGAGQPQHF	TGCGCCAGCAGCTTAGGGACAGGGGGCGCAGGACAGCCCCAGCATTTT
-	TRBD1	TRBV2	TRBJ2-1	CASRVPDRGRTGQFF	TGTGCCAGCAGGGTACCGGACAGGGGGCGCACCGGGCAGTTCTTC
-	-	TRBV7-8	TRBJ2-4	CASSHRKNIQYF	TGTGCCAGCAGCCATAGGAAAAACATTCAGTACTTC
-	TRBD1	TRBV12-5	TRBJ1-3	CASGLVQGTGGLGGNTIYF	TGTGCTAGTGGTTTGGTACAAGGAACAGGGGGCTTAGGTGGAAACACCATATATTTT
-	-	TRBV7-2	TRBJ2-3	CASSLRGAASTDTQYF	TGTGCCAGCAGCTTAAGGGGGGCAGCCAGCACAGATACGCAGTATTTT
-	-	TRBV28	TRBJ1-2	CASSLWPVNYGYTF	TGTGCCAGCAGTTTATGGCCAGTGAACTATGGCTACACCTTC
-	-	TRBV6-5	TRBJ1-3	CASSSGGRSGNTIYF	TGTGCCAGCAGTTCGGGCGGGCGCTCTGGAAACACCATATATTTT
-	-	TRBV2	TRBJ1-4	CASSETGGRNEKLFF	TGTGCCAGCAGTGAAACAGGAGGCCGAAATGAAAAACTGTTTTTT
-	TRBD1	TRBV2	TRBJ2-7	CASSELDRHYEQYF	TGTGCCAGCAGTGAATTGGACAGGCACTACGAGCAGTACTTC
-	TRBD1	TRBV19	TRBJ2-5	CASSTAGGRETQYF	TGTGCCAGTAGTACAGCAGGGGGTAGGGAGACCCAGTACTTC
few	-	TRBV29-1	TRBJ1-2	CSVVGFTNYGYTF	TGCAGCGTTGTGGGCTTTACTAACTATGGCTACACCTTC
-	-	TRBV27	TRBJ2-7	CASSGAAYEQYF	TGTGCCAGCAGTGGGGCAGCCTACGAGCAGTACTTC
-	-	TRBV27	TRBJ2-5	CASSLSQPGVPETQYF	TGTGCCAGCAGTTTATCTCAGCCAGGGGTCCCGGAGACCCAGTACTTC
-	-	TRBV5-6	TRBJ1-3	CASSSDSYSGNTIYF	TGTGCCAGCAGTTCGGACTCTTACTCTGGAAACACCATATATTTT
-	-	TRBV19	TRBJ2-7	CASSRAGLGYYEQYF	TGTGCCAGTAGTAGGGCGGGACTCGGGTATTACGAGCAGTACTTC
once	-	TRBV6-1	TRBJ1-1	CASGGPGRMNTEAFF	TGTGCCAGCGGGGGGCCCGGGCGCATGAACACTGAAGCTTTCTTT
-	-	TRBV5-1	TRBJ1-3	CASSAPDGNTIYF	TGCGCCAGCAGCGCCCCAGACGGAAACACCATATATTTT
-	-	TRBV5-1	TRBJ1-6	CASSLMPAVSPLHF	TGCGCCAGCAGCTTGATGCCAGCAGTTTCACCCCTCCACTTT
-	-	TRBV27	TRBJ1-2	CASAPIGGEGYGYTF	TGTGCCAGCGCCCCCATCGGAGGGGAGGGCTATGGCTACACCTTC
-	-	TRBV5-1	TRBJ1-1	CASSLEGGDPFF	TGCGCCAGCAGCTTGGAAGGAGGGGATCCTTTCTTT
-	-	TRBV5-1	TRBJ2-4	CASSLGGGDIQYF	TGCGCCAGCAGCTTGGGGGGCGGCGACATTCAGTACTTC
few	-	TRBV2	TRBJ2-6	CASSDYKGLSWTF	TGTGCCAGCAGTGATTATAAAGGGTTAAGTTGGACTTTC
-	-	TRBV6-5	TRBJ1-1	CASSYSAGDTEAFF	TGTGCCAGCAGTTACTCTGCCGGGGACACTGAAGCTTTCTTT
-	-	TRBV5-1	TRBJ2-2	CASSLSGSGELFF	TGCGCCAGCAGCTTGAGTGGGTCCGGGGAGCTGTTTTTT
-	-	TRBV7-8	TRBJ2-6	CASSSWTVSGANVLTF	TGTGCCAGCAGCTCCTGGACAGTCTCTGGGGCCAACGTCCTGACTTTC
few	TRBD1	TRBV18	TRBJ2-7	CASSPLVQGDEQYF	TGTGCCAGCTCACCCCTCGTACAGGGGGACGAGCAGTACTTC
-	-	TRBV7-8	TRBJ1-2	CASSPGGGYGYTF	TGTGCCAGCAGCCCGGGGGGTGGCTATGGCTACACCTTC
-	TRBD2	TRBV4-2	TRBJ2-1	CASSPLAGLSNEQFF	TGTGCCAGCAGCCCCCTAGCGGGGTTGTCTAATGAGCAGTTCTTC
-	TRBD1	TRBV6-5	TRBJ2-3	CASRDDRVITDTQYF	TGTGCCAGCAGGGATGACAGGGTGATCACAGATACGCAGTATTTT